This T cell receptor beta chain is from a study of cytomegalovirus exposure and HLA in healthy donors. Study-level points and caveats: There were under 200 TCR beta chains listed as cytomegalovirus-associated. According to a subsequent analysis, TCR clusters from the first cohort were inclined to appear together in the 90 to 150 validation repertoires. Rare TCR sequences predominated, though certain public TCRs were found in many donors.

The CDR3 sequence is 15 residues long. The ends lost 4 bases at V and 3 bases at J; junction bases unmatched: 8. CDR1 and CDR2 from the germline V gene are MNHNS and SASEGT. Generated by immunoSEQ multiplex PCR, the TCRdb table keeps only in-frame clones and is missing some. The table has fewer than 200,000 clones, approximately 84% seen once. On this clone: Its antigen is currently unknown.

Sequencing used PBMCs. This TCR was sampled from a woman between 18 and 29 years old in good health and CMV-seropositive. The rearrangement joins TRBV6-1 to TRBJ2-7, with TRBD1 identical over 8 bases. In DNA, the CDR3 is TGTGCCAGCAGTGTGGACAGGGTCTCTGGCTACGAGCAGTACTTC. Protein: CASSVDRVSGYEQYF.